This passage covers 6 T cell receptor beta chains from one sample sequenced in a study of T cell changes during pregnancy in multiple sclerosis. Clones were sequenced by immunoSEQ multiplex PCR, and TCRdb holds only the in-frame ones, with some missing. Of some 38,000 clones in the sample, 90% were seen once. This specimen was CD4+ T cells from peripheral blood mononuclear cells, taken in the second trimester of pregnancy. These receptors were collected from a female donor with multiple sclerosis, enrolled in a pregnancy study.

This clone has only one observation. In DNA form, the CDR3 reads TGTGCCAGCAGCTTAGTGGGGGGGGGCAATCAGCCCCAGCATTTT. It specifies CASSLVGGGNQPQHF. This chain links TRBV7-2 with TRBJ1-5; TRBD1 might be the D (5 bases). Germline loops: CDR1 SGHTA, CDR2 FQGNSA. The CDR3 totals 15 residues. Trimming left V 1 base short and J 2 bases short, with 9 bases between.

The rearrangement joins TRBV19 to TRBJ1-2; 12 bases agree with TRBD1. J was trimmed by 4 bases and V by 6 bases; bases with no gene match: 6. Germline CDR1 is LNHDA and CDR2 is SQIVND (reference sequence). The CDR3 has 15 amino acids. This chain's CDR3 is CASRMGQGAFYGYTF. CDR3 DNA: TGTGCCAGTAGGATGGGACAGGGGGCCTTCTATGGCTACACCTTC.

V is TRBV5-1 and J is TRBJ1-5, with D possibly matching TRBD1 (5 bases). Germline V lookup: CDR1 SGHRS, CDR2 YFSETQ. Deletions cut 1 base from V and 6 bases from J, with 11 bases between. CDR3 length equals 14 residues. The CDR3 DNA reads TGCGCCAGCAGCTTGAGTCAGGGTGGTCAGCCCCAGCATTTT. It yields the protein CASSLSQGGQPQHF.

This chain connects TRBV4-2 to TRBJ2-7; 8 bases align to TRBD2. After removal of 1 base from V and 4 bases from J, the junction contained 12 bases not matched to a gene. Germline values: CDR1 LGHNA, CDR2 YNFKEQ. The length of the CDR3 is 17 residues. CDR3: CASSQGVTAGENYEQYF. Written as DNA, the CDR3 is TGTGCCAGCAGCCAAGGGGTTACAGCGGGAGAGAATTACGAGCAGTACTTC.

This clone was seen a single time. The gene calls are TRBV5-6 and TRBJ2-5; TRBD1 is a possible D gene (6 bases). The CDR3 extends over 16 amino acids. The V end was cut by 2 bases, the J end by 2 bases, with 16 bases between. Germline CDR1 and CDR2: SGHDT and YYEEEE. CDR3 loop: CASSFYTTGTQETQYF. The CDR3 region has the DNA TGTGCCAGCAGCTTCTATACCACCGGGACACAAGAGACCCAGTACTTC.

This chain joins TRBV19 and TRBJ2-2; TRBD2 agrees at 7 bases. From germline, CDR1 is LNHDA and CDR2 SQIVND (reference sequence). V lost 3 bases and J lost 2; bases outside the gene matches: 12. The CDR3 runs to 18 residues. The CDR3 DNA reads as TGTGCCAGTAGTATCGGCGGCGGGAGCCTTAGAAACACCGGGGAGCTGTTTTTT. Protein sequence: CASSIGGGSLRNTGELFF. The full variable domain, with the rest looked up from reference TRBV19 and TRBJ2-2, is DGGITQSPKYLFRKEGQNVTLSCEQNLNHDAMYWYRQDPGQGLRLIYYSQIVNDFQKGDIAEGYSVSREKKESFPLTVTSAQKNPTAFYLCASSIGGGSLRNTGELFFGEGSRLTVL.